This TCR beta chain was identified during a study of cytomegalovirus exposure and HLA in healthy donors. Regarding this clone: Its antigen is not identified.

In the PCR, 60 Vbeta and 13 Jbeta primers were used. This table comes from immunoSEQ multiplex PCR, and its TCRdb copy is limited to in-frame clones, with some not included. The data hold about 130,000 clones, with roughly 88% observed a single time. The CDR3 has 17 residues. V trimming: 2 bases; J trimming: 0 bases; junction bases outside the gene matches: 9. From germline, CDR1 is SEHNR and CDR2 FQNEAQ (reference sequence). Notes on the study in general: The listing of approximately 160 TCR beta chains classed them as cytomegalovirus-associated.

Sequences were obtained from PBMCs. V is TRBV7-9 and J is TRBJ2-7; 8 nucleotides agree with TRBD2. This sequence was found in a boy younger than 18 in good health and CMV-seronegative. CDR3 region: CASSLYFPGGASYEQYF. The CDR3, as DNA: TGTGCCAGCAGCTTATACTTTCCCGGGGGGGCCTCCTACGAGCAGTACTTC.